This record concerns one T cell receptor (beta chain) sequence. No antigen is known for it. 5'RACE primed at constant segments yielded TCR alpha and TCR beta cDNA libraries bearing sample barcodes and UMIs. TCRdb re-called the 5' RACE reads through MiXCR, storing one row per CDR3 protein. The repertoire consists of roughly 14,000 distinct CDR3 sequences, with 20% to 30% occurring once and the leading ten covering 45% to 65%. This specimen comes from a study of T-cell memory formation after mild COVID-19. Study-wide points: Day 15 to 85 contracting clones showed balanced CD4/CD8; later expanders leaned CD4+. Within pre-infection memory, some responding clones were found, suggesting cross-reactive memory joined.

CDR3 length: 14 amino acids. Trimming cost V 3 bases and J 6 bases, with 18 bases left between them. CDR1 and CDR2 from the germline V gene are DFQATT and SNEGSKA (reference sequence). The chain carries TRBV20-1 and TRBJ2-7; D remains unclear. This sequence was found in a man younger than 35 who had mild COVID-19 (a few samples of this study predate the infection). Cell type and time point are not known. What was sequenced was PBMCs or a T cell subset sorted from them (not recorded which). The CDR3 region has the DNA TGCAGTGCTAGGGTTCCCGGTGTGGCCCGCGAGCAGTACTTC. Translating it yields CSARVPGVAREQYF.